This T cell receptor beta chain originates from a study of blood T cell repertoires in COVID-19. Data came from immunoSEQ multiplex PCR; TCRdb stores just in-frame clones and leaves some out. This table holds 280,000 or so clones, around 87% found once. The CDR3 totals 15 residues. Unmatched junction bases numbered 9, after V lost 6 bases and J lost 5 bases. Germline loops: CDR1 PRHDT, CDR2 FYEKMQ (reference sequence). The gene calls are TRBV13 and TRBJ2-5, with 10 bases fitting TRBD1. Sequencing input: peripheral blood. This sequence was found in a woman in her thirties who had recovered from COVID-19. The CDR3, as DNA: TGTGCCAGCAGTTTAAGGGACAGGGGCTGGGAGACCCAGTACTTC. It codes for CASSLRDRGWETQYF. The full variable domain, completed using reference TRBV13 and TRBJ2-5, is AAGVIQSPRHLIKEKRETATLKCYPIPRHDTVYWYQQGPGQDPQFLISFYEKMQSDKGSIPDRFSAQQFSDYHSELNMSSLELGDSALYFCASSLRDRGWETQYFGPGTRLLVL.